This TCR beta chain was captured in a study of cytomegalovirus exposure and HLA in healthy donors. Regarding the study as a whole: Researchers left out some V segments, among them TRBV6-2 and TRBV6-3, as indistinguishable.

Among the donors, all were healthy bone marrow donors. The PCR had 60 Vbeta and 13 Jbeta primers. In the study's own analysis: In a later analysis, the count reached tens of millions of unique TCR beta chains, with about 12 million shared. The method was immunoSEQ multiplex PCR; TCRdb's version includes in-frame clones alone and lacks a portion of them. D and trimming come from the DNA, and the V and J calls and clone size come from that table. The specimen's table records about 50,000 clones. Worth noting for this clone: Its specificity is not known.

J lost 2 bases, V lost 2 bases, and 3 bases had no gene match. Germline V gene sequence: CDR1 MNHEY, CDR2 SMNVEV (reference sequence). This CDR3 region has 14 residues. The chain has TRBV27 and TRBJ2-7, with TRBD2 matching 7 bases. The sample was PBMCs. This receptor was taken from a woman in her fifties or sixties in good health and CMV-seropositive. The CDR3 is CASSLAGVTYEQYF. The CDR3, as DNA: TGTGCCAGCAGTTTAGCGGGGGTAACCTACGAGCAGTACTTC.